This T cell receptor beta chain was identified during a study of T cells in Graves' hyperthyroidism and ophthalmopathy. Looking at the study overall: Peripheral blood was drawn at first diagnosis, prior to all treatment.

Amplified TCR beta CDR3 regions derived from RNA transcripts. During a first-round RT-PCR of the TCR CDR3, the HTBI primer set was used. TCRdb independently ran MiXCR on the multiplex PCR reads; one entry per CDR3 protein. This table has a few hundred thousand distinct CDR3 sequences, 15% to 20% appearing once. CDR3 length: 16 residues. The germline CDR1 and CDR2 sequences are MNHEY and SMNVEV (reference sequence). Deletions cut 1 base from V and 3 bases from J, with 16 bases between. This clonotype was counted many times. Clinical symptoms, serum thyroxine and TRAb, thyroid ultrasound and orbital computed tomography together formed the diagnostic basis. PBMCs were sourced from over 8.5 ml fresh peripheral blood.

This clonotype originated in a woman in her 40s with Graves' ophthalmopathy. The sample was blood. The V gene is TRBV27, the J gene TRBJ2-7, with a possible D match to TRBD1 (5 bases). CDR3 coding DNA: TGTGCCAGCAGTTTATGGTGGGGCCCAGGAAGCTACGAGCAGTACTTC. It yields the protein CASSLWWGPGSYEQYF.